A selection of T cell receptor beta chains follows, all from one sample in a study of CD8 T cells in Susac syndrome. TCRdb ran MiXCR on the immunoSEQ multiplex PCR reads and lists one entry per CDR3 protein. The sample lists some 200,000 distinct CDR3 sequences; 80% to 95% were seen once. The material sequenced was CD8+ T cells from PBMCs. Every receptor here comes from a human donor with multiple sclerosis. Both conserved end residues are part of each CDR3. D genes are given only for firm matches. Size is omitted from some rows. Given values are once, few, many or a class for expanded clones.

13	-	TRBJ1-2	TRBV27	-	TGTGCCAGCAGTTTAATGGGAAACTATGGCTACACCTTC	CASSLMGNYGYTF
13	-	TRBJ1-2	TRBV7-9	once	TGTGCCAGCACCCTGACTCCTATCGATGGCTACACCTTC	CASTLTPIDGYTF
15	-	TRBJ1-5	TRBV27	-	TGTGCCAGCAGTTTATATATGGGGAACAATCAGCCCCAGCATTTT	CASSLYMGNNQPQHF
15	TRBD1	TRBJ1-2	TRBV29-1	-	TGCAGCGTTGAGCCCCCGACAGGGAAAGACTATGGCTACACCTTC	CSVEPPTGKDYGYTF
11	-	TRBJ2-3	TRBV6-6	-	TGTGCCAGCAATTTAGTGGATACGCAGTATTTT	CASNLVDTQYF
16	-	TRBJ1-1	TRBV7-9	-	TGTGCCAGCAGCTTACCACGGTCACAGGGAAACACTGAAGCTTTCTTT	CASSLPRSQGNTEAFF
14	TRBD1	TRBJ2-1	TRBV20-1	-	TGCAGTGCCAGTGGACAGGGCTCCTACAATGAGCAGTTCTTC	CSASGQGSYNEQFF
14	-	TRBJ1-2	TRBV7-9	-	TGTGCCAGCAGCTTACCAATGGTGAGCTATGGCTACACCTTC	CASSLPMVSYGYTF
15	-	TRBJ1-1	TRBV4-3	-	TGCGCCAGCAGCCCCACCGAGGAGGGATACACTGAAGCTTTCTTT	CASSPTEEGYTEAFF
16	-	TRBJ1-6	TRBV21-1	-	TGTGCCAGCAGCAATTCGGCTCAGGGGCGAAATTCACCCCTCCACTTT	CASSNSAQGRNSPLHF
15	-	TRBJ1-1	TRBV4-3	-	TGCGCCAGCAGCCAACCACAGGACTCGAACACTGAAGCTTTCTTT	CASSQPQDSNTEAFF